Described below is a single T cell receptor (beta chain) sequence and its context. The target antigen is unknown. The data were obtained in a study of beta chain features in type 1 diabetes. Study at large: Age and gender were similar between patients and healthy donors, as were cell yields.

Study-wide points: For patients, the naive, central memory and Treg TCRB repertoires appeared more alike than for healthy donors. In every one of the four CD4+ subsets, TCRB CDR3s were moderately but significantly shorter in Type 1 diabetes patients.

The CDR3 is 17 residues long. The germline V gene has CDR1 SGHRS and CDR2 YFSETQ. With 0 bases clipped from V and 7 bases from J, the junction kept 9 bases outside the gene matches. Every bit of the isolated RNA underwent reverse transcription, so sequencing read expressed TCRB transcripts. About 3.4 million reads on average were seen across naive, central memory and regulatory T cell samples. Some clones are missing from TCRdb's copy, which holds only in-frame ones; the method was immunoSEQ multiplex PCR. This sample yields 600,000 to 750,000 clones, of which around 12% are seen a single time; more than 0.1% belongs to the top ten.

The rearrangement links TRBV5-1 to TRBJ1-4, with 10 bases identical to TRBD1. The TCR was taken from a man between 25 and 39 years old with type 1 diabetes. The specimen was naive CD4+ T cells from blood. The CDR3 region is CASSLGRDRGVGEKLFF. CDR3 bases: TGCGCCAGCAGCTTGGGTCGGGACAGGGGTGTCGGTGAAAAACTGTTTTTT. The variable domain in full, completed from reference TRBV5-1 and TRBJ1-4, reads KAGVTQTPRYLIKTRGQQVTLSCSPISGHRSVSWYQQTPGQGLQFLFEYFSETQRNKGNFPGRFSGRQFSNSRSEMNVSTLELGDSALYLCASSLGRDRGVGEKLFFGSGTQLSVL.